This TCR beta chain was sequenced during a study of blood T cell repertoires in COVID-19. Overall study context: The study drew acute and convalescent COVID-19 samples from the United States, Italy and Spain.

V was shortened by 5 bases and J by 6 bases, with 16 bases between the two germline ends. The CDR3 runs 14 residues. CDR1 SGHTA and CDR2 FQGNSA come from the germline V gene. How the authors handled the data: Quantification of nucleated cells was approximated via reference gene primer amplification. Sequencing used immunoSEQ multiplex PCR; TCRdb keeps in-frame clones, though not all of them. V, J and clone size are those of that table, while D and trimming were read from the DNA. The sample has roughly 23,000 clones; about 90% are singletons. Sample: peripheral blood. The receptor was isolated from a woman of 80 years or more with active COVID-19. The chain combines TRBV7-2 with TRBJ1-2, with D maybe TRBD1 (6 bases). The CDR3 region is CASSPRGGGHGYTF. CDR3 DNA sequence: TGTGCCAGCAGCCCCCGCGGGGGGGGCCATGGCTACACCTTC.